The 23 T cell receptor beta chains below come from one sample, sequenced in a study of blood T cell repertoires in COVID-19 (TCRdb year 2020). Library preparation used the immunoSEQ multiplex PCR assay. Entries here come from immuneACCESS through TCRdb and include only in-frame sequences with V and J called. Some clones fail to appear in such tables; in the studies checked, an unresolved V gene covers under half of the shortfall, and the cause of the remainder is unknown. Counted in this sample were tens of thousands of clones; roughly 84% of them appeared once. The ten most abundant clones make up around 4.5% of the sample. Source material: peripheral blood. All receptors come from a woman at least 80 years old with acute or convalescent COVID-19.

The chain employs TRBV2 and TRBJ1-2; possibly TRBD1 for D (5 bases). The length of the CDR3 is 14 residues. V gave up 3 bases and J gave up 8 bases, with 16 bases separating them. Germline CDR1 SNHLY, CDR2 FYNNEI. The CDR3 here is CASSDPGGFSGYTF. In DNA, the CDR3 is TGTGCCAGCAGTGATCCTGGGGGGTTTAGCGGCTACACCTTC.

The chain is built from TRBV15 and TRBJ1-5; D remains unclear. V was trimmed by 7 bases and J by 1 base, leaving 17 bases between them. In germline, CDR1 is LNHNV, CDR2 YYDKDF (reference sequence). The CDR3 totals 16 residues. CDR3 sequence reads: CATTPRGGPSNQPQHF. In DNA form, the CDR3 reads TGTGCCACCACCCCCCGGGGAGGTCCGAGCAATCAGCCCCAGCATTTT.

This clone was recorded only once. The rearrangement joins TRBV7-8 to TRBJ1-6, with D unresolved. Germline V gene data show CDR1 as SGHVS and CDR2 as FQNEAQ. V was pared by 2 bases and J by 6 bases, with 17 bases between. The CDR3 covers 17 residues. DNA for the CDR3: TGTGCCAGCAGCTTAAGCATAACAGCGGTCTTTAATTCACCCCTCCACTTT. It yields the protein CASSLSITAVFNSPLHF.

This sequence joins TRBV5-1 and TRBJ2-1; 10 bases fit TRBD2. CDR3 size: 15 residues. Germline CDR1 and CDR2: SGHRS and YFSETQ. J lost 3 bases, V lost 6 bases, and 6 bases had no gene match. Here the CDR3 DNA reads TGCGCCAGCACCCTAGCGGGGGTCAACTACAATGAGCAGTTCTTC. Protein sequence: CASTLAGVNYNEQFF.

This clone was observed once. This chain joins TRBV5-1 and TRBJ1-1, with D possibly matching TRBD1 (6 bases). V lost 3 bases, J lost 1 base, and 13 bases lay in between. CDR1 is SGHRS, CDR2 YFSETQ, per germline. This CDR3 region has 15 residues. The CDR3 is CASSSVTGTNTEAFF. CDR3 DNA sequence: TGCGCCAGCAGCTCCGTTACAGGGACGAACACTGAAGCTTTCTTT.

V is TRBV7-2 and J is TRBJ1-6; possibly TRBD1 for D (6 bases). Trimming removed 5 bases from V and 8 bases from J, with 19 bases in between. The CDR3 sequence is 16 residues long. Germline CDR1 is SGHTA and CDR2 is FQGNSA. CDR3 region: CASSLTGQGQYSPLHF. The DNA of the CDR3 is TGTGCCAGCAGCCTTACAGGGCAGGGGCAATATTCACCCCTCCACTTT.

The V and J genes are TRBV2 and TRBJ1-4, with D possibly being TRBD1 (5 bases). The length of the CDR3 is 14 residues. The germline V and J ends were trimmed by 7 bases and 2 bases, with 11 bases remaining between them. CDR1 is SNHLY and CDR2 is FYNNEI in the germline V gene. The CDR3 nucleotides read TGTGCCAGCATCCTAGGGGTGACTAATGAAAAACTGTTTTTT. It yields the protein CASILGVTNEKLFF.

The chain uses TRBV3-1 (or the pseudogene TRBV3-2) and TRBJ2-1, with 9 bases that match TRBD1. The V segment lost 4 bases and the J segment 7 bases; nucleotides outside the gene matches: 11. Germline V gene sequence: CDR1 LGHDT, CDR2 YNNKEL (reference sequence). The CDR3 runs 16 residues. The CDR3 bases are TGTGCCAGCAGCCGTATCGCCGGGACAGGGCGGAATGAGCAGTTCTTC. Translation: CASSRIAGTGRNEQFF.

The chain has TRBV5-1 and TRBJ2-7; 9 positions agree with TRBD1. This CDR3 has 15 amino acids. J gave up 2 bases and V 4 bases, and 7 bases lay outside the gene matches. The germline gives CDR1 SGHRS, CDR2 YFSETQ. The CDR3 reads CASSPKGQGPYEQYF. In DNA, the CDR3 is TGCGCCAGCAGCCCGAAGGGACAGGGACCCTACGAGCAGTACTTC.

This rearrangement joins TRBV6-2 or TRBV6-3 to TRBJ1-5; D perhaps matches TRBD1 (6 bases). Between the trimmed V and J ends, which lost 2 bases and 6 bases, there was a span of 11 bases. CDR1 is MNHEY and CDR2 is SVGEGT in the germline V gene. The CDR3 runs 14 residues. The CDR3, as DNA: TGTGCCAGCAGTTACGTACAGGGTGGTCAGCCCCAGCATTTT. Translation: CASSYVQGGQPQHF.

This rearrangement joins TRBV7-6 to TRBJ1-4, with 8 positions matching TRBD1. V was clipped by 5 bases and J by 5 bases; unmatched bases: 4. The CDR3 runs 14 residues. Germline V lookup: CDR1 SGHVS, CDR2 FNYEAQ. CDR3 nucleotide sequence: TGTGCCAGCAGCCCACGGACAGGGAATGAAAAACTGTTTTTT. Translated, it gives CASSPRTGNEKLFF.

For the CDR3, the DNA is TGTGCCAGTAGTAAGGGGGCGTCGCCTTCGGATACCTACACCTTC. It is translated as CASSKGASPSDTYTF. V usage is TRBV19 and J usage is TRBJ1-2, with TRBD1 matching 7 bases. The CDR3 is made up of 15 amino acids. Germline assignment: CDR1 LNHDA and CDR2 SQIVND (reference sequence). V lost 4 bases, J lost 10 bases, and 15 bases stayed unmatched.

This rearrangement joins TRBV5-4 to TRBJ1-5; unclear D gene. Trimming removed 3 bases from V and 0 bases from J, with 10 bases in between. Germline lookup yields CDR1 SGHNT and CDR2 YYREEE (reference sequence). The CDR3 is made up of 15 amino acids. The CDR3 coding sequence is TGTGCCAGCAGCTGGGGAGGGAATAGCAATCAGCCCCAGCATTTT. This gives the protein CASSWGGNSNQPQHF. The complete variable domain, with remaining parts taken from reference TRBV5-4 and TRBJ1-5, reads ETGVTQSPTHLIKTRGQQVTLRCSSQSGHNTVSWYQQALGQGPQFIFQYYREEENGRGNFPPRFSGLQFPNYSSELNVNALELDDSALYLCASSWGGNSNQPQHFGDGTRLSIL.

This clone was counted only a few times. This CDR3 reads CASRPAWTGNISGNTIYF. The CDR3 nucleotides are TGCGCCAGCAGGCCCGCCTGGACAGGAAATATCTCTGGAAACACCATATATTTT. J is TRBJ1-3 and V is TRBV23-1, with TRBD1 identical over 7 bases. TRBV23-1 is filed as an ORF, its function uncertain. With 6 bases clipped from V and 0 bases from J, the junction kept 14 bases outside the gene matches. CDR3 length: 18 amino acids.

CDR3 amino acids: CASTPGQGTHKDEQYF. The CDR3 coding sequence is TGTGCCAGTACCCCGGGACAGGGGACCCATAAGGACGAGCAGTACTTC. The rearrangement uses TRBV19 and TRBJ2-7; 10 bases map to TRBD1. V gave up 7 bases and J gave up 5 bases; unmatched junction bases: 14. This CDR3 is 16 amino acids long. Germline assignment: CDR1 LNHDA and CDR2 SQIVND (reference sequence).

V and J are TRBV27 and TRBJ2-5; TRBD2 agrees at 9 bases. Germline V lookup: CDR1 MNHEY, CDR2 SMNVEV (reference sequence). There are 15 residues in the CDR3. V shed 6 bases and J 0 bases; nucleotides not matched to a gene: 5. This chain's CDR3 is CASRRLAEDQETQYF. The CDR3 DNA sequence: TGTGCCAGCAGGAGACTAGCGGAGGACCAAGAGACCCAGTACTTC.

J is TRBJ2-3 and V is TRBV7-8; D is perhaps TRBD1 (5 bases). CDR1 is SGHVS and CDR2 is FQNEAQ in the germline V gene. V was shortened by 5 bases and J by 3 bases, with 9 bases between the two germline ends. The CDR3 runs 13 residues. CDR3 DNA sequence: TGTGCCAGCAGCGGTGACAGAACAGATACGCAGTATTTT. It yields the protein CASSGDRTDTQYF.

With regard to this clone: This sample includes further DNA sequences coding for the same CDR3. The rearrangement uses TRBV12-3 or TRBV12-4 and TRBJ1-2; no firm D call. With 2 bases removed from V and 8 bases from J, the gap between germline ends came to 12 bases. This CDR3 region has 13 residues. The CDR3 sequence: CASSLRGFGGYTF. CDR3 coding DNA: TGTGCCAGCAGTTTACGAGGGTTTGGCGGCTACACCTTC.

The chain couples TRBV6-5 to TRBJ1-2; 8 positions agree with TRBD1. This CDR3 region has 15 residues. Looked up from germline, CDR1 is MNHEY and CDR2 is SVGAGI. Trimming cost V 5 bases and J 7 bases; bases outside gene matches: 12. CDR3: CASSPQGGRGLGYTF. The CDR3 region has the DNA TGTGCCAGCAGTCCCCAGGGGGGCAGGGGGCTTGGCTACACCTTC.

This clone showed up just once. CDR3 bases: TGTGCCAGCAGCTTGTTGGCAGGGGGACACAAAGAGCAGTACTTC. Translating gives CASSLLAGGHKEQYF. This chain links TRBV5-6 with TRBJ2-7; 7 bases are a match to TRBD1. Germline V gives CDR1 SGHDT, CDR2 YYEEEE. This CDR3 has 15 amino acids. V shed 1 base, J shed 7 bases, and the junction held 11 bases outside the gene matches.

The chain combines TRBV18 with TRBJ1-6; no firm D call. The CDR3 has 15 residues. Germline V gene data show CDR1 as KGHSH and CDR2 as LQKENI. V gave up 2 bases and J gave up 7 bases, with 12 bases separating them. CDR3 sequence: CASSPDILGNSPLHF. CDR3 DNA sequence: TGTGCCAGCTCACCAGACATCCTTGGGAATTCACCCCTCCACTTT.

The chain carries TRBV15 and TRBJ2-6; 7 bases fit TRBD1. The CDR3 runs 16 residues. Trimming at V came to 4 bases and at J to 1 base, leaving 4 bases not matched to a gene. Germline V gene data show CDR1 as LNHNV and CDR2 as YYDKDF (reference sequence). CDR3 in amino acids: CATSKGQKSGANVLTF. DNA for the CDR3: TGTGCCACCAGCAAGGGACAGAAATCTGGGGCCAACGTCCTGACTTTC.

The chain employs TRBV10-3 and TRBJ1-6, with D perhaps TRBD1 (5 bases). Germline CDR1 is ENHRY and CDR2 is SYGVKD. This CDR3 comprises 13 residues. V was clipped by 7 bases and J by 5 bases, with 9 bases between them. CDR3 protein: CAIMPGHNSPLHF. As DNA, the CDR3 is TGTGCCATCATGCCAGGGCATAATTCACCCCTCCACTTT.